This TCR beta chain was sequenced during a study of T cell changes during pregnancy in multiple sclerosis. The CDR3 spans 13 residues. V lost 5 bases and J 1 base, leaving 9 bases between the germline ends. Germline CDR1 is LNHNV and CDR2 is YYDKDF (reference sequence). The table came from immunoSEQ multiplex PCR; TCRdb's copy has only in-frame clones and leaves some out. Here the sample spans approximately 110,000 clones, 90% to 95% being singletons. V gene TRBV15 combines with J gene TRBJ2-7; the D gene is possibly TRBD1 (5 bases). This specimen was peripheral blood, taken after pregnancy. The receptor's source is a female donor with multiple sclerosis, enrolled in a pregnancy study. Here the CDR3 reads CATSVGQSYEQYF. The CDR3 nucleotides are TGTGCCACCAGCGTGGGGCAGTCCTACGAGCAGTACTTC.